The TCR beta chain under discussion was sequenced for a study of cytomegalovirus exposure and HLA in healthy donors. Researchers ran the PCR with 60 Vbeta and 13 Jbeta primers. Libraries were prepared by immunoSEQ multiplex PCR; TCRdb keeps only in-frame clonotypes and omits some of them. The table lists 200,000 to 250,000 clones, about 84% of them singletons. This CDR3 has 14 amino acids. Germline V CDR1 and CDR2: SGHVS, FQNEAQ. V lost 3 bases and J 1 base, leaving 9 bases between the germline ends. This chain uses TRBV7-8 with TRBJ2-5; D ambiguous. This TCR came from a human donor in good health. The sequenced material came from PBMCs. The CDR3 is CASSFPGGQETQYF. CDR3 nucleotide sequence: TGTGCCAGCAGCTTTCCCGGCGGCCAAGAGACCCAGTACTTC.